Included here is one T cell receptor (beta chain) sequence, with context. Its specificity is unknown. The germline gives CDR1 MGHDK, CDR2 SYGVNS. Trimming took 7 bases from V and 8 from J, leaving 26 bases between them. CDR3 length: 17 amino acids. This entry belongs to a study of OX40 agonist ivuxolimab in advanced cancers. Study overall: The eligibility criteria allowed prior anti-PD-1, anti-PD-L1 or anti-CTLA-4 therapy, and 30% to 45% had some.

Findings and caveats of the study: On average, CD8+ T cells had more expanded clones than CD4+. With doses of 0.1 to 3.0 mg/kg, CD4+ and CD8+ blood T cells had undergone clonal expansion by week 6.

The table came from immunoSEQ multiplex PCR; TCRdb's copy has only in-frame clones and leaves some out. The table shows tens of thousands of clones, with approximately 86% occurring only once. Cycle 7 day 1, cycle 4 day 1, and baseline were the timepoints at which blood was sampled. The V gene is TRBV25-1, the J gene TRBJ2-2; tentative D call: TRBD1 (8 bases). The TCR comes from an adult with an advanced solid tumor such as melanoma, head and neck, liver or kidney cancer. Sequencing was performed on CD4+ or CD8+ T cells sorted from blood, taken in a trial of the OX40 agonist ivuxolimab. Here the CDR3 DNA reads TGTGCCAGCACGAGCAGTCCGGGGGGACAGGAAAAAGGGGAGCTGTTTTTT. As protein: CASTSSPGGQEKGELFF.